These 18 T cell receptor beta chains share one sample of origin, sequenced in a study of CD8 T cells in ankylosing spondylitis. TCRdb re-called the 5' RACE reads through MiXCR, storing one row per CDR3 protein. The table shows about 130,000 distinct CDR3 sequences, with approximately 9.9% occurring only once. Sequences were obtained from blood, either unsorted or a sorted T cell fraction (not recorded which). All receptors derive from a male donor with ankylosing spondylitis or in good health (not recorded which).

This clonotype appeared many times. The chain employs TRBV29-1 and TRBJ1-3; TRBD1 is a possible D gene (6 bases). Germline V gene sequence: CDR1 SQVTM, CDR2 ANQGSEA. The CDR3 runs 12 residues. Trimming pared 7 bases from V and 6 bases from J, leaving 13 bases between. The CDR3 DNA is TGCAGCGCGGGGGCAGTCGAAAACACCATATATTTT. Protein product: CSAGAVENTIYF.

This clonotype was seen more than once but under ten times. The chain couples TRBV12-3 or TRBV12-4 to TRBJ2-4; D unresolved. The CDR3 length is 16 residues. Deletions cut 3 bases from V and 0 bases from J, with 12 bases between. DNA for the CDR3: TGTGCCAGCAGTTTGTACACTTACTTAGCCAAAAACATTCAGTACTTC. Its translation: CASSLYTYLAKNIQYF.

This clonotype has at least ten counts. The chain is built from TRBV28 and TRBJ2-5; 7 bases are a match to TRBD2. The V segment lost 5 bases and the J segment 1 base; nucleotides outside the gene matches: 4. The CDR3 runs to 14 residues. CDR1 is MDHEN and CDR2 is SYDVKM in the germline V gene. CDR3 sequence (DNA): TGTGCCAGCAGTCCGGGAGGCAGCCAAGAGACCCAGTACTTC. Translating gives CASSPGGSQETQYF.

This clonotype was observed many times. The rearrangement links TRBV20-1 to TRBJ2-7; D gene unclear. Germline V gene sequence: CDR1 DFQATT, CDR2 SNEGSKA (reference sequence). Trimming removed 0 bases from V and 4 bases from J, with 7 bases in between. The length of the CDR3 is 12 residues. The CDR3 spells CSAREQFYEQYF. CDR3 coding DNA: TGCAGTGCTAGAGAACAGTTTTACGAGCAGTACTTC.

This clonotype has more than one count but fewer than ten. The rearrangement links TRBV19 to TRBJ2-7; no firm D call. This CDR3 contains 15 residues. Deletions cut 3 bases from V and 3 bases from J, with 15 bases between. Germline values: CDR1 LNHDA, CDR2 SQIVND (reference sequence). DNA of the CDR3: TGTGCCAGTAGTATTCATTTAGGGTCCGACTACGAGCAGTACTTC. Its protein product is CASSIHLGSDYEQYF.

About this clonotype itself: A clone one base away is much larger, so this may be a read error. The chain carries TRBV5-1 and TRBJ2-4; either TRBD1 or TRBD2 may supply D (6 bases each). This CDR3 is 15 amino acids long. The V end was cut by 0 bases, the J end by 12 bases, with 19 bases between. The germline gives CDR1 SGHRS, CDR2 YFSETQ. The CDR3 loop reads CASSLAGEVVHSQYF. The CDR3 DNA reads TGCGCCAGCAGCTTGGCAGGGGAGGTTGTGCACAGTCAGTACTTC.

This clonotype was observed at least ten times. This chain links TRBV20-1 with TRBJ1-5, with D perhaps TRBD1 (5 bases). CDR3 length: 15 amino acids. The V end lost 0 bases, the J end lost 5 bases, and 14 bases lay between the germline ends. Per the germline V gene, CDR1 is DFQATT and CDR2 is SNEGSKA (reference sequence). The CDR3 DNA reads TGCAGTGCTAGAGATTACCGGACATCTTATCAGCCCCAGCATTTT. Translating gives CSARDYRTSYQPQHF.

This clonotype was seen ten or more times. This chain joins TRBV20-1 and TRBJ2-5; the D is unclear. The ends were cut back, 3 bases at V and 1 base at J, with 18 bases in the middle. This CDR3 is built from 16 residues. Looked up from germline, CDR1 is DFQATT and CDR2 is SNEGSKA (reference sequence). The CDR3 region is CSASGDPSSLQETQYF. The CDR3 bases are TGCAGTGCTAGTGGTGACCCAAGTTCCCTCCAAGAGACCCAGTACTTC.

This clonotype occurred a few times. J is TRBJ2-2 and V is TRBV19; 8 bases fit TRBD1. The V gene's germline CDR1 is LNHDA and CDR2 SQIVND (reference sequence). The CDR3 covers 16 residues. Unmatched junction bases numbered 8, after V lost 5 bases and J lost 3 bases. This chain's CDR3 is CASSRRGTGYTGELFF. CDR3 sequence (DNA): TGTGCCAGTAGTCGAAGGGGGACAGGCTACACCGGGGAGCTGTTTTTT.

This clonotype was seen more than once but under ten times. V usage is TRBV7-2 and J usage is TRBJ2-1; D ambiguous. The V end lost 1 base, the J end lost 10 bases, and 11 bases lay between the germline ends. The CDR3 runs 13 residues. The germline gives CDR1 SGHTA, CDR2 FQGNSA. The CDR3 DNA sequence: TGTGCCAGCAGCTTAGGGAACTCTGGGGAGCAGTTCTTC. Translated, it gives CASSLGNSGEQFF.

This clonotype was recorded many times. The rearrangement uses TRBV6-1 and TRBJ2-7; the match to TRBD2 covers 13 bases. Germline assignment: CDR1 MNHNS and CDR2 SASEGT. V was clipped by 6 bases and J by 1 base; unmatched bases: 3. The CDR3 runs to 15 residues. The CDR3 sequence: CASRGTSGVSYEQYF. The CDR3 bases are TGTGCCAGCAGAGGGACTAGCGGGGTGTCCTACGAGCAGTACTTC.

This clonotype was recorded many times. The CDR3 sequence: CSAITGTSYEQYF. CDR3 in DNA: TGCAGTGCCATTACAGGGACCTCCTACGAGCAGTACTTC. V usage is TRBV20-1 and J usage is TRBJ2-7, with a weak D call TRBD1 (6 bases). The CDR3 spans 13 residues. V lost 6 bases to trimming and J lost 0 bases, with 12 bases between them. CDR1 DFQATT and CDR2 SNEGSKA come from the germline V gene (reference sequence).

In its sample, this clonotype was seen many times. The chain carries TRBV4-2 and TRBJ2-7; 9 bases are a match to TRBD2. The germline V gene encodes CDR1 LGHNA and CDR2 YNFKEQ. This CDR3 has 16 amino acids. The V segment lost 0 bases and the J segment 5 bases; nucleotides outside the gene matches: 8. CDR3 in DNA: TGTGCCAGCAGCCAAGATCTTCGCGGGAGGGGGGACGAGCAGTACTTC. It is translated as CASSQDLRGRGDEQYF.

This clonotype has at least ten counts. The J gene is TRBJ2-3, the V gene TRBV18; 8 bases agree with TRBD2. CDR1 and CDR2 (germline): KGHSH, LQKENI. V gave up 1 base and J gave up 1 base; unmatched junction bases: 4. CDR3 length equals 16 residues. The CDR3 bases are TGTGCCAGCTCACCACGTCTGACTAGCGGCACAGATACGCAGTATTTT. Amino acid sequence: CASSPRLTSGTDTQYF.

This clonotype was seen many times. V is TRBV7-8 and J is TRBJ2-2; TRBD1 matches 7 bases. V trimming: 4 bases; J trimming: 4 bases; junction bases outside the gene matches: 9. This CDR3 contains 16 residues. Per the germline V gene, CDR1 is SGHVS and CDR2 is FQNEAQ. CDR3 coding DNA: TGTGCCAGCAGCTCCGCCGGGACAGTACGCACCGGGGAGCTGTTTTTT. Translating gives CASSSAGTVRTGELFF.

This clonotype has at least ten counts. This sequence joins TRBV5-1 and TRBJ2-3, with a possible D match to TRBD2 (6 bases). V lost 0 bases, J lost 0 bases, and 11 bases lay in between. Germline loops: CDR1 SGHRS, CDR2 YFSETQ. The CDR3 consists of 16 residues. CDR3 protein: CASSLVVGTSTDTQYF. In nucleotides, the CDR3 is TGCGCCAGCAGCTTGGTTGTCGGGACTAGCACAGATACGCAGTATTTT.

This chain joins TRBV12-3 or TRBV12-4 and TRBJ2-5; D possibly corresponds to TRBD2 (5 bases). Trimming stripped 6 bases from V and 5 bases from J, with 19 bases between. This CDR3 contains 15 residues. CDR3 DNA: TGTGCCAGCAGGCCGCCTGTTGTGGGAGTGGAGACCCAGTACTTC. It specifies CASRPPVVGVETQYF.

Only a few counts were recorded for this clonotype. The chain couples TRBV12-3 or TRBV12-4 to TRBJ2-1; maybe TRBD1 (6 bases). The CDR3 is 15 amino acids. Trimming stripped 3 bases from V and 6 bases from J, with 15 bases between. The CDR3 loop is CASSFRTVNGNEQFF. The CDR3 coding sequence is TGTGCCAGCAGTTTCCGGACAGTAAATGGCAATGAGCAGTTCTTC.